The subject of this entry is one TCR beta chain. The authors ran the immunoSEQ assay, v3.0, at survey level. Here immunoSEQ multiplex PCR was the method, and the copy in TCRdb shows in-frame clones only, minus some. Of approximately 12,000 clones detected, 75% to 90% appear once; the ten largest clones hold more than 15%. This sample was taken from a study of long-term antiretroviral therapy in people with HIV. V shed 5 bases and J 7 bases; nucleotides not matched to a gene: 8. The CDR3 is made up of 14 amino acids. The germline V gene has CDR1 MNHNY and CDR2 SVGAGI (reference sequence). This TCR was recovered from a woman in her thirties or forties with HIV. The rearrangement joins TRBV6-6 to TRBJ1-1; 9 positions agree with TRBD1. This material consisted of unsorted PBMCs, taken 0.2 years before starting antiretroviral therapy. The CDR3 loop reads CASSQTTGGGEAFF. DNA for the CDR3: TGTGCCAGCAGTCAGACCACAGGGGGCGGTGAAGCTTTCTTT.